The 19 T cell receptor beta chains below all came from one sample that was sequenced in a study of T cells in Graves' hyperthyroidism and ophthalmopathy. Using RNA transcripts as the source, TCR beta CDR3 regions were amplified. The primer set for the first-round RT-PCR of the TCR CDR3 was HTBI. TCRdb reprocessed the multiplex PCR reads with MiXCR, giving one entry per CDR3 protein. The top ten hold about 38% of the sample, which has about 380,000 distinct CDR3 sequences, about a fifth seen once. Sample: blood. These receptors came from a man younger than 35 with Graves' ophthalmopathy.

This clonotype was counted many times. The gene calls are TRBV28 and TRBJ1-5; 8 positions match TRBD1. V dropped 6 bases and J dropped 4; count of bases not matched to a gene: 8. This CDR3 is 15 amino acids long. The germline CDR1 and CDR2 sequences are MDHEN and SYDVKM. The CDR3 reads CASRSRDRTNQPQHF. CDR3 bases: TGTGCCAGCAGGAGCCGGGACAGGACAAATCAGCCCCAGCATTTT.

This clonotype was observed many times. The chain combines TRBV6-1 with TRBJ1-1; 7 bases fit TRBD1. From germline, CDR1 is MNHNS and CDR2 SASEGT. J gave up 3 bases and V 5 bases, and 6 bases lay outside the gene matches. There are 14 residues in the CDR3. In nucleotides, the CDR3 is TGTGCCAGCAGTTCGACAGGGTTCGACACTGAAGCTTTCTTT. Translating gives CASSSTGFDTEAFF.

This clonotype showed up many times. The chain recombines TRBV11-2 with TRBJ1-3; D is unclear. The CDR3 sequence is 14 residues long. Germline V gene sequence: CDR1 SGHAT, CDR2 FQNNGV. With 2 bases removed from V and 2 bases from J, the gap between germline ends came to 7 bases. The DNA for the CDR3 is TGTGCCAGCAGCTTAAATTTAGCTGGAAACACCATATATTTT. Protein product: CASSLNLAGNTIYF.

This clonotype was counted at least ten times. The CDR3 DNA follows: TGTGCCAGCAGCTTAGATTTGGCACTAGGCCAGACCCAGTACTTC. Its translation: CASSLDLALGQTQYF. The chain links TRBV11-2 to TRBJ2-5; a weak D match, TRBD2 (5 bases). V was cut by 0 bases and J by 6 bases, with 14 bases left in between. CDR1 is SGHAT and CDR2 is FQNNGV in the germline V gene. The CDR3 totals 15 residues.

This clonotype was counted ten times or more. This chain joins TRBV3-1 and TRBJ2-1; unclear D gene. The V end was cut by 1 base, the J end by 6 bases, with 16 bases between. The CDR3 has 16 residues. The V gene's germline CDR1 is LGHDT and CDR2 YNNKEL (reference sequence). CDR3 in amino acids: CASSQVLLPLGNEQFF. The CDR3 DNA reads TGTGCCAGCAGCCAAGTCCTCCTCCCCTTAGGCAATGAGCAGTTCTTC.

This clonotype showed up many times. The rearrangement joins TRBV27 to TRBJ1-1; tentative D call: TRBD1 (6 bases). V was shortened by 5 bases and J by 3 bases, with 13 bases between the two germline ends. The germline gives CDR1 MNHEY, CDR2 SMNVEV (reference sequence). This CDR3 has 14 residues. CDR3 sequence reads: CASSPRGEDTEAFF. The CDR3 DNA reads TGTGCCAGCAGTCCCAGGGGCGAGGACACTGAAGCTTTCTTT.

There are a few counts of this clonotype. The CDR3 sequence: CATSDPRPGIEETQYF. CDR3 in DNA: TGTGCCACCAGTGACCCTAGACCAGGGATCGAGGAGACCCAGTACTTC. The chain recombines TRBV24-1 with TRBJ2-5; D may be TRBD1 (5 bases). CDR1 and CDR2 (germline): KGHDR, SFDVKD. V lost 4 bases and J lost 5, with 19 bases in between. This CDR3 contains 16 residues.

The sample holds many counts of this clonotype. The chain joins TRBV7-3 to TRBJ2-1; no clear D. V shed 4 bases and J shed 6 bases, with 7 bases lying between them. This CDR3 comprises 12 residues. Germline V gene data show CDR1 as SGHTA and CDR2 as FQGTGA. CDR3 nucleotide sequence: TGTGCCAGCAGCTCCAACTCCAATGAGCAGTTCTTC. This codes for CASSSNSNEQFF.

This clonotype came up many times. The CDR3 reads CASSYIDGFYEQYF. DNA of the CDR3: TGTGCCAGCAGTTATATTGACGGATTCTACGAGCAGTACTTC. The chain joins TRBV6-2 or TRBV6-3 to TRBJ2-7; D is ambiguous. The ends were cut back, 3 bases at V and 3 bases at J, with 12 bases in the middle. CDR1 is MNHEY and CDR2 is SVGEGT in the germline V gene. The length of the CDR3 is 14 residues.

In the case of this clonotype: Being one base from a much bigger clone, this may be a read error. The chain employs TRBV10-3 and TRBJ1-2; 9 nucleotides align to TRBD1. V lost 6 bases, J lost 4 bases, and 6 bases stayed unmatched. The CDR3 runs 14 residues. Germline V lookup: CDR1 ENHRY, CDR2 SYGVKD. For the CDR3, the DNA is TGTGCCATCAGATCCGGGACAGGGATCTATGGCTACACCTTC. It codes for CAIRSGTGIYGYTF.

This clonotype was seen ten or more times. The chain links TRBV5-8 to TRBJ2-1; maybe TRBD1 (5 bases). V lost 0 bases, J lost 8 bases, and 15 bases lay in between. Germline loops: CDR1 SGHTS, CDR2 YDEGEE. The CDR3 length is 15 residues. The CDR3: CASSLGRVYGDEQFF. The CDR3, as DNA: TGTGCCAGCAGCTTGGGCAGGGTTTACGGCGATGAGCAGTTCTTC.

This sequence joins TRBV5-1 and TRBJ2-3; 7 positions match TRBD2. The V and J ends lost 0 bases and 1 base, in that order; junction bases with no gene match: 5. Germline V gene lookup returns CDR1 SGHRS and CDR2 YFSETQ. There are 16 residues in the CDR3. The CDR3 here is CASSLGGEGGTDTQYF. CDR3 nucleotide sequence: TGCGCCAGCAGCTTGGGAGGGGAGGGAGGCACAGATACGCAGTATTTT.

This clonotype was picked up many times. The V gene is TRBV28, the J gene TRBJ1-2, with 9 bases lining up with TRBD1. The CDR3 runs 15 residues. V lost 2 bases and J lost 7; bases outside the gene matches: 8. Germline V gene data show CDR1 as MDHEN and CDR2 as SYDVKM. CDR3 nucleotide sequence: TGTGCCAGCAGTTTAGGAGGACAGGGGAAGGGTGGCTACACCTTC. This gives the protein CASSLGGQGKGGYTF.

V gene TRBV24-1 combines with J gene TRBJ2-5; TRBD1 agrees at 8 bases. CDR1 and CDR2 from the germline V gene are KGHDR and SFDVKD. V trimming: 3 bases; J trimming: 5 bases; junction bases outside the gene matches: 13. This CDR3 contains 17 residues. For the CDR3, the DNA is TGTGCCACCAGTGATAAGAGACAGGGGTCGTCTGGGGAGACCCAGTACTTC. It translates to CATSDKRQGSSGETQYF.

This clonotype was seen many times. This chain connects TRBV5-1 to TRBJ2-7; 9 nucleotides align to TRBD1. Germline V gene data show CDR1 as SGHRS and CDR2 as YFSETQ. The CDR3 contains 17 residues. V lost 0 bases, J lost 1 base, and 8 bases stayed unmatched. DNA for the CDR3: TGCGCCAGCAGCTTGGCCATGGGACAGGGAACGTCCTACGAGCAGTACTTC. It codes for CASSLAMGQGTSYEQYF.

This clonotype occurred many times. The chain joins TRBV6-1 to TRBJ2-5; 11 bases fit TRBD1. The CDR3 is 15 amino acids. V gave up 6 bases and J gave up 5 bases; unmatched junction bases: 8. Per the germline V gene, CDR1 is MNHNS and CDR2 is SASEGT. The CDR3 DNA reads TGTGCCAGCAGGACCGGGACAGGGGGATTGGAGACCCAGTACTTC. It is translated as CASRTGTGGLETQYF.

This clonotype was seen a few times. The chain links TRBV6-1 to TRBJ2-7; D unresolved. Trimming removed 6 bases at V and 1 base at J, with 13 bases between. Germline values: CDR1 MNHNS, CDR2 SASEGT. CDR3 length: 14 residues. CDR3 sequence (DNA): TGTGCCAGCAGCGCGGTTTTTGGGTCCTACGAGCAGTACTTC. Residues: CASSAVFGSYEQYF.

The table lists this clonotype with a few counts. The V and J genes are TRBV28 and TRBJ2-1; TRBD1 or TRBD2 may be the D gene (6 bases each). V lost 5 bases and J lost 2, with 16 bases in between. This CDR3 is 16 amino acids long. Germline CDR1 is MDHEN and CDR2 is SYDVKM. CDR3 amino acids: CASSLRGGGPYNEQFF. DNA for the CDR3: TGTGCCAGCAGTCTTCGCGGTGGGGGGCCCTACAATGAGCAGTTCTTC. Based on the CDR3 plus reference TRBV28 and TRBJ2-1, the full variable domain is DVKVTQSSRYLVKRTGEKVFLECVQDMDHENMFWYRQDPGLGLRLIYFSYDVKMKEKGDIPEGYSVSREKKERFSLILESASTNQTSMYLCASSLRGGGPYNEQFFGPGTRLTVL.

In its sample, this clonotype was seen once. This chain uses TRBV5-6 with TRBJ2-7; the D gene is possibly TRBD1 (5 bases). Germline CDR1 is SGHDT and CDR2 is YYEEEE. V was cut by 4 bases and J by 5 bases, with 22 bases left in between. The CDR3 contains 16 residues. CDR3 DNA: TGTGCCAGCAGCGGGGCCCTGGGCAAACCCACCAACGAGCAGTACTTC. Residues: CASSGALGKPTNEQYF. The full variable domain, with the rest looked up from reference TRBV5-6 and TRBJ2-7, is DAGVTQSPTHLIKTRGQQVTLRCSPKSGHDTVSWYQQALGQGPQFIFQYYEEEERQRGNFPDRFSGHQFPNYSSELNVNALLLGDSALYLCASSGALGKPTNEQYFGPGTRLTVT.